A selection of T cell receptor beta chains follows, all from one sample in a study of T cell changes during pregnancy in multiple sclerosis. Libraries were prepared by immunoSEQ multiplex PCR; TCRdb keeps only in-frame clonotypes and omits some of them. The data show roughly 41,000 clones, approximately 94% seen once. Sequences were derived from peripheral blood, sampled in the third trimester of pregnancy. The receptors here all came from a female donor with multiple sclerosis, enrolled in a pregnancy study. CDR3s include the opening cysteine and the closing phenylalanine or tryptophan. The D gene is left open where the match is weak. Where a row states a size, it is once, few, many or the class of an expanded clone; other rows omit it.

DNA | CDR3 | J | size | D | V | length
TGTGCCAGCAGCTTAGGGATTAGCGGGGGGTACGGCTCCTACAATGAGCAGTTCTTC | CASSLGISGGYGSYNEQFF | TRBJ2-1 | NA | TRBD2 | TRBV7-9 | 19
TGCGCCAGCAGCTGGAGCGTGGGCTACGAGCAGTACTTC | CASSWSVGYEQYF | TRBJ2-7 | once | NA | TRBV5-1 | 13
TGTGCCAGCAGTCTCTTCGTTCCGAGAGATACGCAGTATTTT | CASSLFVPRDTQYF | TRBJ2-3 | NA | NA | TRBV5-5 | 14
TGTGCCAGCAGTTGGGACAGCAACTACGAGCAGTACTTC | CASSWDSNYEQYF | TRBJ2-7 | NA | TRBD1 | TRBV6-5 | 13
TGTGCCAGCAGCTTGACTAGTTACGATGAGCAGTTCTTC | CASSLTSYDEQFF | TRBJ2-1 | NA | NA | TRBV5-4 | 13
TGTGCCAGCACCCTGGACAGGGGCCTTGGCTACACCTTC | CASTLDRGLGYTF | TRBJ1-2 | NA | TRBD1 | TRBV7-2 | 13
TGTGCCAGCAGCCATCCTCCGATAGCGGGAGTAGGCACCGGGGAGCTGTTTTTT | CASSHPPIAGVGTGELFF | TRBJ2-2 | NA | TRBD2 | TRBV7-6 | 18
TGTGCCAGCAGTTGGACAGCGTACCAAGAGACCCAGTACTTC | CASSWTAYQETQYF | TRBJ2-5 | once | NA | TRBV27 | 14
TGTGCCAGCAGGAAGGGACAGGCAAAGACCCAGTACTTC | CASRKGQAKTQYF | TRBJ2-5 | NA | TRBD1 | TRBV2 | 13
TGTGCCACCAGGCCGGGACAGGCCAATTCTGGGGCCAACGTCCTGACTTTC | CATRPGQANSGANVLTF | TRBJ2-6 | NA | TRBD1 | TRBV15 | 17
TGTGCCAGCAGTGACAGGGCAGTTTACAATGAGCAGTTCTTC | CASSDRAVYNEQFF | TRBJ2-1 | NA | NA | TRBV2 | 14
TGTGCCAGCAGTCCGGCTAGAGGGGGCCGCGAGCAGTACTTC | CASSPARGGREQYF | TRBJ2-7 | NA | TRBD1 | TRBV27 | 14
TGTGCCAGCAGTTACCCACGGGGGGGCGGCACAGATACGCAGTATTTT | CASSYPRGGGTDTQYF | TRBJ2-3 | NA | TRBD2 | TRBV6-6 | 16
TGTGCCAGCAGTGAATATTCGACAGGGGCCTACGAGCAGTACTTC | CASSEYSTGAYEQYF | TRBJ2-7 | NA | TRBD1 | TRBV6-1 | 15
TGTGCCAGCAGTTACGACAGGACCTACGAGCAGTACTTC | CASSYDRTYEQYF | TRBJ2-7 | NA | NA | TRBV6-5 | 13
TGTGCCAGCAGCGTACAGGGCATGAACACTGAAGCTTTCTTT | CASSVQGMNTEAFF | TRBJ1-1 | NA | NA | TRBV9 | 14
TGTGCCAGCTCACCACGTGTGACAGGAGTCAATCAGCCCCAGCATTTT | CASSPRVTGVNQPQHF | TRBJ1-5 | NA | NA | TRBV18 | 16
TGTGCCAGTAGTATAGCCAGGAACACCGGGGAGCTGTTTTTT | CASSIARNTGELFF | TRBJ2-2 | NA | NA | TRBV19 | 14
TGTGCCAGCAGTGACTCTAGTAACACCGGGGAGCTGTTTTTT | CASSDSSNTGELFF | TRBJ2-2 | NA | NA | TRBV6-4 | 14
TGTGCCAGCAGTGAAGCGGCCCCCTTCCCCGGGTACTATGGCTACACCTTC | CASSEAAPFPGYYGYTF | TRBJ1-2 | NA | NA | TRBV6-1 | 17
TGTGCCTGGAGCCCCCGGGGGTCTCTCGGCTACACCTTC | CAWSPRGSLGYTF | TRBJ1-2 | NA | NA | TRBV30 | 13
TGCGCCAGCAGCTTGGGGGTAGACAGGGGTAGCACTGAAGCTTTCTTT | CASSLGVDRGSTEAFF | TRBJ1-1 | once | TRBD1 | TRBV5-1 | 16
TGTGCCAGCAGCTTAAGCGGGAACCAAGAGACCCAGTACTTC | CASSLSGNQETQYF | TRBJ2-5 | NA | TRBD2 | TRBV13 | 14
TGTGCCAGCAGTGTTTTAGCGGGCGGGGGTTACAATGAGCAGTTCTTC | CASSVLAGGGYNEQFF | TRBJ2-1 | NA | TRBD2 | TRBV27 | 16
TGTGCCAGCAGCCCCGGGAGGGGAGAGGTAGATACGCAGTATTTT | CASSPGRGEVDTQYF | TRBJ2-3 | NA | TRBD2 | TRBV7-8 | 15
TGTGCCAGCAGCCTTACACCTCGGACAGGTTTCACTGAAGCTTTCTTT | CASSLTPRTGFTEAFF | TRBJ1-1 | NA | TRBD1 | TRBV7-9 | 16
TGTGCCAGCAGTTACTCAAGGGACAGGGCCTACGAGCAGTACTTC | CASSYSRDRAYEQYF | TRBJ2-7 | NA | TRBD1 | TRBV6-5 | 15
TGTGCCAGCAGCCCTTCCGACTCGGGATTATATAGCAATCAGCCCCAGCATTTT | CASSPSDSGLYSNQPQHF | TRBJ1-5 | NA | NA | TRBV5-4 | 18
TGTGCCAGCAGCTCTAAGGGGCTCACAGATACGCAGTATTTT | CASSSKGLTDTQYF | TRBJ2-3 | NA | NA | TRBV5-6 | 14
TGTGCCAGCAGCGCGAGGGATCAGCCCCAGCATTTT | CASSARDQPQHF | TRBJ1-5 | NA | NA | TRBV7-8 | 12
TGTGCCTGGAGCGGGGGGGCCGAGACCCAGTACTTC | CAWSGGAETQYF | TRBJ2-5 | NA | TRBD2 | TRBV30 | 12
TGCGCCAGCAGCAGGGTAGGACAGCGGAGTTCTGGAAACACCATATATTTT | CASSRVGQRSSGNTIYF | TRBJ1-3 | NA | NA | TRBV4-1 | 17
TGTGCCAGTAGTATGGGAGGTCAGCCCCAGCATTTT | CASSMGGQPQHF | TRBJ1-5 | NA | NA | TRBV19 | 12
TGTGCCAGCAGTTACTCGACAACGTACACCGGGGAGCTGTTTTTT | CASSYSTTYTGELFF | TRBJ2-2 | NA | NA | TRBV6-5 | 15